Listed below are T cell receptor beta chains from one sample, sequenced in a study of cytomegalovirus exposure and HLA in healthy donors. Clones were sequenced by immunoSEQ multiplex PCR, and TCRdb holds only the in-frame ones, with some missing. The profile covers about 160,000 clones, with around 84% appearing a single time and under 6.5% taken by the ten largest. Sequencing was done on a sample of PBMCs. Source of these receptors: a man in his fifties or sixties in good health and CMV-seropositive. CDR3s include the opening cysteine and the closing phenylalanine or tryptophan. D genes are given only for firm matches. Size is stated for part of the rows, as once, few or many counts, or as a class when the clone is expanded.

CDR3aa: CASSSSGEGMAKNIQYF
CDR3nt: TGTGCCAGCAGTTCCTCGGGGGAGGGGATGGCCAAAAACATTCAGTACTTC
v_gene: TRBV7-9
j_gene: TRBJ2-4
d_gene: TRBD2
abundance: NA

CDR3aa: CASSMGRGQPQHF
CDR3nt: TGTGCCAGCAGCATGGGGCGGGGTCAGCCCCAGCATTTT
v_gene: TRBV5-6
j_gene: TRBJ1-5
d_gene: NA
abundance: NA

CDR3aa: CAWNIHPGTSGSNEQFF
CDR3nt: TGTGCCTGGAATATCCATCCCGGGACTAGCGGGAGCAATGAGCAGTTCTTC
v_gene: TRBV30
j_gene: TRBJ2-1
d_gene: TRBD2
abundance: NA

CDR3aa: CASSPTLPGQDQPQHF
CDR3nt: TGCGCCAGCAGCCCCACACTACCGGGACAAGATCAGCCCCAGCATTTT
v_gene: TRBV4-1
j_gene: TRBJ1-5
d_gene: NA
abundance: once

CDR3aa: CASSISDRAKFSYNEQFF
CDR3nt: TGTGCCAGTAGTATATCGGACAGGGCTAAATTCTCCTACAATGAGCAGTTCTTC
v_gene: TRBV19
j_gene: TRBJ2-1
d_gene: TRBD1
abundance: NA

CDR3aa: CASSGGRTGELFF
CDR3nt: TGTGCCAGCAGTGGGGGCAGAACCGGGGAGCTGTTTTTT
v_gene: TRBV2
j_gene: TRBJ2-2
d_gene: NA
abundance: NA

CDR3aa: CASSPSGNTIYF
CDR3nt: TGTGCCAGCAGCCCGTCCGGAAACACCATATATTTT
v_gene: TRBV5-5
j_gene: TRBJ1-3
d_gene: NA
abundance: NA

CDR3aa: CASSARIAGGTNRETQYF
CDR3nt: TGTGCCAGCAGCGCCCGGATAGCGGGGGGCACGAACCGAGAGACCCAGTACTTC
v_gene: TRBV9
j_gene: TRBJ2-5
d_gene: TRBD2
abundance: NA

CDR3aa: CASSNPGTSYEQYF
CDR3nt: TGTGCCAGCAGCAATCCGGGGACTTCCTACGAGCAGTACTTC
v_gene: TRBV5-5
j_gene: TRBJ2-7
d_gene: NA
abundance: NA

CDR3aa: CASSPRGQINEKLFF
CDR3nt: TGTGCCAGCTCACCAAGGGGACAGATTAATGAAAAACTGTTTTTT
v_gene: TRBV18
j_gene: TRBJ1-4
d_gene: TRBD1
abundance: NA

CDR3aa: CASSLGGVPEAFF
CDR3nt: TGTGCCAGCAGCTTAGGGGGGGTCCCTGAAGCTTTCTTT
v_gene: TRBV7-9
j_gene: TRBJ1-1
d_gene: NA
abundance: NA

CDR3aa: CASSPRTGNTEAFF
CDR3nt: TGTGCCAGCAGCCCGCGGACAGGGAACACTGAAGCTTTCTTT
v_gene: TRBV5-8
j_gene: TRBJ1-1
d_gene: TRBD1
abundance: NA

CDR3aa: CASSPGGAPQPQHF
CDR3nt: TGTGCCAGCAGTCCAGGGGGCGCACCTCAGCCCCAGCATTTT
v_gene: TRBV6-6
j_gene: TRBJ1-5
d_gene: TRBD1
abundance: NA

CDR3aa: CATDWQTSRTQYF
CDR3nt: TGTGCCACTGACTGGCAAACTAGTCGGACCCAGTACTTC
v_gene: TRBV6-6
j_gene: TRBJ2-5
d_gene: NA
abundance: NA

CDR3aa: CASSIQPTGSLLSSYNSPLHF
CDR3nt: TGTGCCAGTAGTATCCAACCGACAGGCTCTCTCCTGAGCTCCTATAATTCACCCCTCCACTTT
v_gene: TRBV19
j_gene: TRBJ1-6
d_gene: NA
abundance: NA

CDR3aa: CASSLTPGLPYNEQFF
CDR3nt: TGTGCCAGCAGCCTCACTCCGGGACTCCCCTACAATGAGCAGTTCTTC
v_gene: TRBV14
j_gene: TRBJ2-1
d_gene: NA
abundance: NA

CDR3aa: CASSVAGTYNEQFF
CDR3nt: TGTGCCAGCAGCGTAGCCGGGACCTACAATGAGCAGTTCTTC
v_gene: TRBV9
j_gene: TRBJ2-1
d_gene: NA
abundance: NA

CDR3aa: CASSLALAGGPNNEQFF
CDR3nt: TGCGCCAGCAGCTTGGCTCTAGCGGGAGGGCCAAACAATGAGCAGTTCTTC
v_gene: TRBV5-1
j_gene: TRBJ2-1
d_gene: TRBD2
abundance: NA

CDR3aa: CASSTDGSSYNEQFF
CDR3nt: TGTGCCAGCAGCACGGACGGGAGCTCCTACAATGAGCAGTTCTTC
v_gene: TRBV11-2
j_gene: TRBJ2-1
d_gene: NA
abundance: NA

CDR3aa: CASSLVQNWANVLTF
CDR3nt: TGCGCCAGCAGCTTGGTGCAAAACTGGGCCAACGTCCTGACTTTC
v_gene: TRBV5-1
j_gene: TRBJ2-6
d_gene: NA
abundance: NA

CDR3aa: CASSLVRSTDTQYF
CDR3nt: TGCGCCAGCAGCTTGGTTAGAAGCACAGATACGCAGTATTTT
v_gene: TRBV5-1
j_gene: TRBJ2-3
d_gene: NA
abundance: NA

CDR3aa: CASSPNPGGELFF
CDR3nt: TGTGCCAGCAGTCCCAACCCGGGCGGGGAGCTGTTTTTT
v_gene: TRBV11-2
j_gene: TRBJ2-2
d_gene: NA
abundance: NA

CDR3aa: CASSGQREIEQFF
CDR3nt: TGTGCCAGCAGTGGCCAGCGGGAGATTGAGCAGTTCTTC
v_gene: TRBV6-5
j_gene: TRBJ2-1
d_gene: TRBD2
abundance: NA

CDR3aa: CASSGQGYEQYF
CDR3nt: TGTGCCAGCAGCGGACAGGGTTACGAGCAGTACTTC
v_gene: TRBV5-4
j_gene: TRBJ2-7
d_gene: TRBD1
abundance: NA

CDR3aa: CASGLNLIQSDRQGGRGGYTF
CDR3nt: TGTGCTAGTGGTTTGAACCTCATTCAGTCGGACAGGCAAGGGGGAAGAGGAGGCTACACCTTC
v_gene: TRBV12-5
j_gene: TRBJ1-2
d_gene: TRBD1
abundance: few

CDR3aa: CASSDWQGLQPQHF
CDR3nt: TGTGCCAGCAGTGATTGGCAGGGGCTACAGCCCCAGCATTTT
v_gene: TRBV25-1
j_gene: TRBJ1-5
d_gene: NA
abundance: NA

CDR3aa: CASSLGGSELFF
CDR3nt: TGTGCCAGCAGCTTAGGAGGGAGTGAGCTGTTTTTT
v_gene: TRBV7-6
j_gene: TRBJ2-2
d_gene: NA
abundance: NA

CDR3aa: CASRRTRGYNEQFF
CDR3nt: TGTGCCAGTAGGCGGACTAGGGGGTACAATGAGCAGTTCTTC
v_gene: TRBV19
j_gene: TRBJ2-1
d_gene: NA
abundance: NA

CDR3aa: CASSAMGQASANYGYTF
CDR3nt: TGTGCCAGCAGCGCTATGGGACAGGCGTCAGCTAACTATGGCTACACCTTC
v_gene: TRBV9
j_gene: TRBJ1-2
d_gene: TRBD1
abundance: NA

CDR3aa: CASSLTSGGGDTQYF
CDR3nt: TGTGCCAGCAGCCTCACTAGCGGGGGAGGAGATACGCAGTATTTT
v_gene: TRBV7-8
j_gene: TRBJ2-3
d_gene: TRBD2
abundance: NA

CDR3aa: CASSLEAGQGVSGANVLTF
CDR3nt: TGTGCCAGCAGCTTGGAGGCGGGACAGGGGGTCTCTGGGGCCAACGTCCTGACTTTC
v_gene: TRBV5-6
j_gene: TRBJ2-6
d_gene: TRBD1
abundance: NA

CDR3aa: CASSQDRAIVVYTF
CDR3nt: TGTGCCAGCAGCCAGGACAGGGCCATAGTAGTCTACACCTTC
v_gene: TRBV6-5
j_gene: TRBJ1-2
d_gene: TRBD1
abundance: NA

CDR3aa: CASSLGTRLYTF
CDR3nt: TGTGCCAGCAGCTTGGGTACGCGCCTATACACCTTC
v_gene: TRBV5-5
j_gene: TRBJ1-2
d_gene: NA
abundance: NA

CDR3aa: CASSIERVRVGWSNQPQHF
CDR3nt: TGTGCCAGTAGTATAGAAAGGGTGCGGGTTGGATGGAGCAATCAGCCCCAGCATTTT
v_gene: TRBV19
j_gene: TRBJ1-5
d_gene: NA
abundance: NA

CDR3aa: CASNDPGQGAEKLFF
CDR3nt: TGTGCCAGTAATGATCCGGGACAGGGTGCGGAAAAACTGTTTTTT
v_gene: TRBV19
j_gene: TRBJ1-4
d_gene: TRBD1
abundance: NA

CDR3aa: CASSLGLAGDSSYNEQFF
CDR3nt: TGTGCCAGCAGCTTGGGACTAGCGGGGGACAGCTCCTACAATGAGCAGTTCTTC
v_gene: TRBV11-1
j_gene: TRBJ2-1
d_gene: TRBD2
abundance: NA

CDR3aa: CASGAAEQFF
CDR3nt: TGTGCCAGTGGAGCGGCTGAGCAGTTCTTC
v_gene: TRBV7-9
j_gene: TRBJ2-1
d_gene: NA
abundance: NA

CDR3aa: CASTTGTDTQYF
CDR3nt: TGCGCCAGCACGACAGGCACAGATACGCAGTATTTT
v_gene: TRBV5-1
j_gene: TRBJ2-3
d_gene: NA
abundance: NA